One T cell receptor beta chain is described in this entry. Per the germline V gene, CDR1 is SNHLY and CDR2 is FYNNEI. The CDR3 totals 14 residues. The V end lost 6 bases, the J end lost 2 bases, and 14 bases lay between the germline ends. The record originates from a study of identical twins. From the 5' RACE reads, TCRdb called clonotypes with MiXCR, one entry per CDR3 protein. The sample records hundreds of thousands of distinct CDR3 sequences, 8.6% being singletons. These data also featured in a second study, about yellow fever vaccine responses in identical twins.

The sequenced sample was PBMCs. The V gene is TRBV2, the J gene TRBJ2-7, with D maybe TRBD1 (6 bases). The receptor was derived from a young woman in good health. The CDR3 loop is CASRPTGAPYEQYF. CDR3 DNA sequence: TGTGCCAGCAGACCGACAGGCGCGCCCTACGAGCAGTACTTC.